The 20 T cell receptor beta chains below come from one sample, sequenced in a study of vaccination effects on CD4 cells after COVID-19. Libraries were prepared by immunoSEQ multiplex PCR; TCRdb keeps only in-frame clonotypes and omits some of them. The sample carries some 27,000 clones, less than 85% recorded once. Their antigen targets remain unknown. Before sequencing took place, the ViraFEST assay used viral peptide pools to expand antigen-specific CD4+ T cells. It was after approximately 11 days of culture that CD4+ T cells were isolated. Each participant was given two doses of one vaccine (BNT162b2 or mRNA-1273). This material consisted of CD4+ T cells from PBMCs cultured with HCoV-NL63 spike peptides, taken after COVID-19 vaccination. The receptors shown here come from a human donor who received a COVID-19 vaccine.

V gene TRBV24-1 combines with J gene TRBJ1-1; D ambiguous. CDR1 KGHDR and CDR2 SFDVKD come from the germline V gene. V gave up 4 bases and J gave up 1 base, with 9 bases separating them. The CDR3 runs 14 residues. CDR3 coding DNA: TGTGCCACCAGTGAAAACAGAGAGAACACTGAAGCTTTCTTT. Encoded protein: CATSENRENTEAFF.

This chain uses TRBV19 with TRBJ2-2, with D tentatively TRBD2 (5 bases). The CDR3 has 13 residues. From germline, CDR1 is LNHDA and CDR2 SQIVND (reference sequence). Trimming cost V 7 bases and J 3 bases, with 9 bases left between them. CDR3 sequence: CASTTGYTGELFF. The CDR3, as DNA: TGTGCCAGTACTACGGGGTACACCGGGGAGCTGTTTTTT.

The V gene is TRBV20-1, the J gene TRBJ1-5; D call uncertain. V was pared by 3 bases and J by 1 base, with 10 bases between. This CDR3 has 14 amino acids. CDR1 DFQATT and CDR2 SNEGSKA come from the germline V gene (reference sequence). The CDR3 region is CSASIPGSNQPQHF. For the CDR3, the DNA is TGCAGTGCTAGTATCCCGGGGAGCAATCAGCCCCAGCATTTT.

The rearrangement uses TRBV19 and TRBJ2-1; no reliable D call. This CDR3 is 14 amino acids long. Trimming removed 4 bases at V and 2 bases at J, with 9 bases between. Germline loops: CDR1 LNHDA, CDR2 SQIVND (reference sequence). CDR3 nucleotide sequence: TGTGCCAGTAGTAGCGATAGGACCTACAATGAGCAGTTCTTC. This translates into CASSSDRTYNEQFF.

The V gene is TRBV18, the J gene TRBJ1-2; 7 nucleotides agree with TRBD1. With 2 bases clipped from V and 4 bases from J, the junction kept 4 bases outside the gene matches. The CDR3 has 14 amino acids. Germline CDR1 KGHSH, CDR2 LQKENI. The CDR3 DNA sequence: TGTGCCAGCTCACCAGACGGACAGGTCTATGGCTACACCTTC. Encoded protein: CASSPDGQVYGYTF.

This rearrangement joins TRBV27 to TRBJ1-2; 8 nucleotides line up with TRBD1. Per the germline V gene, CDR1 is MNHEY and CDR2 is SMNVEV (reference sequence). This CDR3 has 15 residues. V lost 7 bases to trimming and J lost 4 bases; unmatched junction nucleotides: 11. CDR3 sequence: CASTPQGARGYGYTF. The CDR3 DNA is TGTGCCAGCACGCCTCAGGGGGCGCGCGGCTATGGCTACACCTTC.

The chain carries TRBV7-9 and TRBJ2-5; D not resolved. Germline values: CDR1 SEHNR, CDR2 FQNEAQ (reference sequence). The CDR3 is made up of 13 amino acids. The ends were cut back, 4 bases at V and 2 bases at J, with 8 bases in the middle. Written as DNA, the CDR3 is TGTGCCAGCAGCTCTCTGTCGCAAGAGACCCAGTACTTC. Translation gives CASSSLSQETQYF.

The chain joins TRBV5-8 to TRBJ1-2, with 8 bases identical to TRBD1. This CDR3 contains 15 residues. The V gene's germline CDR1 is SGHTS and CDR2 YDEGEE. The V and J ends lost 2 bases and 0 bases, in that order; junction bases with no gene match: 3. Written as DNA, the CDR3 is TGTGCCAGCAGCTTTGGGGACAGGCCTAACTATGGCTACACCTTC. Protein sequence: CASSFGDRPNYGYTF.

The V and J genes are TRBV5-1 and TRBJ2-2, with TRBD1 identical over 9 bases. The CDR3 contains 16 residues. Germline V gene lookup returns CDR1 SGHRS and CDR2 YFSETQ. V shed 4 bases, J shed 7 bases, and the junction held 11 bases outside the gene matches. In nucleotides, the CDR3 is TGCGCCAGCAGCCCGACAGGGGGACCTGGTTACGGGGAGCTGTTTTTT. Protein product: CASSPTGGPGYGELFF.

The CDR3 DNA reads TGTGCCACCAGCGAAGGGACAGGGGCTCGCAATGAGCAGTTCTTC. It yields the protein CATSEGTGARNEQFF. The genes are TRBV6-6 and TRBJ2-1, with 10 bases aligning to TRBD1. The germline gives CDR1 MNHNY, CDR2 SVGAGI (reference sequence). This CDR3 has 15 residues. V lost 10 bases to trimming and J lost 6 bases; unmatched junction nucleotides: 12.

The chain carries TRBV13 and TRBJ2-5; 9 positions agree with TRBD2. V lost 3 bases, J lost 3 bases, and 11 bases stayed unmatched. Germline loops: CDR1 PRHDT, CDR2 FYEKMQ (reference sequence). This CDR3 has 17 residues. The CDR3 loop reads CASSFRGVAGAKETQYF. CDR3 sequence (DNA): TGTGCCAGCAGCTTCCGGGGCGTAGCGGGGGCCAAAGAGACCCAGTACTTC.

The rearrangement links TRBV27 to TRBJ1-6; D unclear. The CDR3 contains 16 residues. Trimming removed 3 bases from V and 1 base from J, with 10 bases in between. Germline V gene lookup returns CDR1 MNHEY and CDR2 SMNVEV (reference sequence). CDR3 region: CASSLLFGSYNSPLHF. The CDR3 DNA sequence: TGTGCCAGCAGTTTGCTCTTCGGGTCCTATAATTCACCCCTCCACTTT.

The chain couples TRBV6-5 to TRBJ1-1; 8 bases map to TRBD1. The ends lost 2 bases at V and 6 bases at J; junction bases unmatched: 2. Germline V gene data show CDR1 as MNHEY and CDR2 as SVGAGI. The CDR3 has 13 amino acids. The CDR3 here is CASSYAQGAEAFF. CDR3 nucleotides: TGTGCCAGCAGTTACGCACAGGGGGCTGAAGCTTTCTTT.

V is TRBV6-5 and J is TRBJ2-2; unclear D gene. V shed 10 bases and J shed 2 bases, with 14 bases lying between them. The CDR3 extends over 14 amino acids. Per the germline V gene, CDR1 is MNHEY and CDR2 is SVGAGI. The CDR3: CATIVGSNTGELFF. DNA for the CDR3: TGTGCCACTATAGTGGGATCTAACACCGGGGAGCTGTTTTTT.

This chain connects TRBV7-2 to TRBJ2-5; 7 bases are shared with TRBD2. V trimming: 5 bases; J trimming: 1 base; junction bases outside the gene matches: 4. Germline V gene lookup returns CDR1 SGHTA and CDR2 FQGNSA. The CDR3 length is 14 residues. In DNA, the CDR3 is TGTGCCAGCAGCACGCGGGGGATCCAAGAGACCCAGTACTTC. Translation gives CASSTRGIQETQYF.

This clone was detected once. The chain has TRBV29-1 and TRBJ2-3; possibly TRBD1 for D (6 bases). The germline V gene has CDR1 SQVTM and CDR2 ANQGSEA. The CDR3 contains 16 residues. Between the trimmed V and J ends, which lost 6 bases and 2 bases, there was a span of 21 bases. CDR3 coding DNA: TGCAGCGTGATTCCCGATTTTTGGGACACCACAGATACGCAGTATTTT. Its protein product is CSVIPDFWDTTDTQYF.

The chain uses TRBV5-4 and TRBJ1-2, with TRBD1 as a possible D gene (5 bases). Trimming stripped 5 bases from V and 5 bases from J, with 22 bases between. Germline V lookup: CDR1 SGHNT, CDR2 YYREEE (reference sequence). There are 16 residues in the CDR3. CDR3 in DNA: TGTGCCAGCAGTTCAGTCCCGGGACGGCCTTTTTATGGCTACACCTTC. It translates to CASSSVPGRPFYGYTF.

This chain connects TRBV7-8 to TRBJ2-7; 8 bases match TRBD2. This CDR3 comprises 16 residues. V shed 1 base, J shed 0 bases, and the junction held 5 bases outside the gene matches. Per the germline V gene, CDR1 is SGHVS and CDR2 is FQNEAQ. The CDR3 loop reads CASSLVAGRASYEQYF. The DNA for the CDR3 is TGTGCCAGCAGCTTAGTGGCCGGGAGGGCCTCCTACGAGCAGTACTTC. Full variable domain (remainder filled in from reference TRBV7-8 and TRBJ2-7): GAGVSQSPRYKVAKRGQDVALRCDPISGHVSLFWYQQALGQGPEFLTYFQNEAQLDKSGLPSDRFFAERPEGSVSTLKIQRTQQEDSAVYLCASSLVAGRASYEQYFGPGTRLTVT.

V gene TRBV2 combines with J gene TRBJ2-3, with 11 nucleotides matching TRBD2. V gave up 5 bases and J gave up 4 bases; unmatched junction bases: 5. CDR3 length: 15 residues. Germline CDR1 and CDR2: SNHLY and FYNNEI. CDR3: CASSTLAGESDTQYF. In nucleotides, the CDR3 is TGTGCCAGCAGTACACTAGCGGGGGAATCAGATACGCAGTATTTT.

The V gene is TRBV27, the J gene TRBJ2-1; D uncertain. The CDR3 is 14 amino acids. Germline-derived CDR1 and CDR2 are MNHEY and SMNVEV (reference sequence). Trimming stripped 3 bases from V and 9 bases from J, with 15 bases between. CDR3 loop: CASSFSYYLLEQFF. The CDR3 DNA follows: TGTGCCAGCAGTTTTTCATACTACCTTCTTGAGCAGTTCTTC.